This T cell receptor (beta chain) is drawn from a study of T cell changes during pregnancy in multiple sclerosis. Germline V gives CDR1 SGHAT, CDR2 FQNNGV. Trimming took off 0 bases at V and 3 bases at J, with 8 bases between the two ends. CDR3 length equals 14 residues. The method was immunoSEQ multiplex PCR; TCRdb's version includes in-frame clones alone and lacks a portion of them. The data contain 40,000 to 60,000 clones, about 92% of them singletons. This clonotype originated in a female donor with multiple sclerosis, enrolled in a pregnancy study. The chain joins TRBV11-2 to TRBJ1-2; no definite D call. Sequencing used CD4+ T cells from peripheral blood mononuclear cells, obtained in the third trimester of pregnancy. The CDR3 region has the DNA TGTGCCAGCAGCTTAGAGTTTTCCTACTATGGCTACACCTTC. Its translation is CASSLEFSYYGYTF.